This T cell receptor (beta chain) was retrieved from a study of PD-1 blockade in classical Hodgkin lymphoma. The study's findings and limits: Baseline TCR diversity was reportedly lower in newly diagnosed patients than in healthy donors. It was reported as lower still in relapsed/refractory patients. Undefined causes, possibly disease activity or prior therapy, underlie the repertoire differences.

Trimming left V 1 base short and J 12 bases short, with 15 bases between. Per germline, CDR1 SGHDN and CDR2 FVKESK. The CDR3 is 13 residues long. Using immunoSEQ multiplex PCR, the repertoire was profiled, and TCRdb retains in-frame clones only, with some absent. The table includes approximately 58,000 clones, less than 95% detected once. Details on this clone: Its target is unknown.

Following autologous stem cell transplantation, relapse occurred in every patient, and exposure to brentuximab vedotin varied. Sequenced here: peripheral blood mononuclear cells (PBMCs), sampled before the second cycle of nivolumab. The chain has TRBV14 and TRBJ1-1; D might be TRBD1 (5 bases). The clonotype comes from a human donor with classical Hodgkin lymphoma. CDR3 DNA: TGTGCCAGCAGCCAAGTCCGGGGGGATCTGACTTTCTTT. Its translation: CASSQVRGDLTFF.